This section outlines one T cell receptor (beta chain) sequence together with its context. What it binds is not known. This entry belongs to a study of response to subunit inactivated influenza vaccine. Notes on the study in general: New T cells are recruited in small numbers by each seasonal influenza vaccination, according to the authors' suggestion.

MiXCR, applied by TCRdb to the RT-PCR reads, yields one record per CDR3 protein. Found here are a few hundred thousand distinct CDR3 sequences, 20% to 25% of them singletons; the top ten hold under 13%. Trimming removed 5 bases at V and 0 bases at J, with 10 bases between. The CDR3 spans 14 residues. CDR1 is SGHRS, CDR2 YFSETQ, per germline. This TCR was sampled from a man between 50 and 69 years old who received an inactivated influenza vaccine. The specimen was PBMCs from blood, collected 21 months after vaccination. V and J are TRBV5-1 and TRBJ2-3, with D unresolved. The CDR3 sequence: CASRRATSTDTQYF. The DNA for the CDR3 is TGCGCCAGCAGGCGCGCGACTAGCACAGATACGCAGTATTTT.